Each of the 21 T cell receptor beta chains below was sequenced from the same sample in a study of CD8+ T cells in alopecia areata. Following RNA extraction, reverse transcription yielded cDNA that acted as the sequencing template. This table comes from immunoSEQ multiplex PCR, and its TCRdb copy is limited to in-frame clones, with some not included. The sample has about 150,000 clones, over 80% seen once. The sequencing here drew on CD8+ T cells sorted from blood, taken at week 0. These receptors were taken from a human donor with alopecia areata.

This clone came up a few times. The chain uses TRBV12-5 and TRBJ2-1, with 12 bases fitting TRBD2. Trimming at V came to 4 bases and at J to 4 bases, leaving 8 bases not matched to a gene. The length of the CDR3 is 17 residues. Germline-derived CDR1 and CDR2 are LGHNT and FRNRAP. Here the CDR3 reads CASGWLNLAGGYNEQFF. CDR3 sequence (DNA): TGTGCTAGTGGTTGGCTCAACCTAGCGGGAGGGTACAATGAGCAGTTCTTC.

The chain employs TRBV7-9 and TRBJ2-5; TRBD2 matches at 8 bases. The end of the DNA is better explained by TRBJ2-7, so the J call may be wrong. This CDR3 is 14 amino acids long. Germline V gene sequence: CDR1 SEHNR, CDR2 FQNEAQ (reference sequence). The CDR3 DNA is TGTGCCAGCAGCTTAGATACGCGGGAGGACGAGCAGTACTTC. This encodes CASSLDTREDEQYF.

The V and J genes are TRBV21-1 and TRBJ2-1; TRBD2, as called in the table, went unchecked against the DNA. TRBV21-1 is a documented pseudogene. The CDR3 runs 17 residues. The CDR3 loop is CANSTRLAGKSEDEQFF. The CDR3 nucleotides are TGTGCCAACTCTACCCGACTAGCGGGGAAGAGTGAGGATGAGCAGTTCTTC.

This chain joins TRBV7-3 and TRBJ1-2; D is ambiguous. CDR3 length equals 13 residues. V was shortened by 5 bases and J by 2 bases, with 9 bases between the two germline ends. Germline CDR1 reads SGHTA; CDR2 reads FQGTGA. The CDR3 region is CASSEGANYGYTF. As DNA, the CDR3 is TGTGCCAGCAGCGAGGGAGCAAACTATGGCTACACCTTC.

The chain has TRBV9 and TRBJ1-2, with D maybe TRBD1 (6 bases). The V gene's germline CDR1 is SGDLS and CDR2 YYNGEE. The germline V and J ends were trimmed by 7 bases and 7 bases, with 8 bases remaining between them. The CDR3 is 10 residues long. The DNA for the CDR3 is TGTGCCAGCGCGGGGGCTGGCTACACCTTC. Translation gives CASAGAGYTF.

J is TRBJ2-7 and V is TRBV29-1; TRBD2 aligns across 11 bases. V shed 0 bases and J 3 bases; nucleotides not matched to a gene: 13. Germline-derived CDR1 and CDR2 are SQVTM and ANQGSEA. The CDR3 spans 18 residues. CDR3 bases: TGCAGCGTTGAAGATTGGGGAGGGCTAGCGGGAGGAGGCTACGAGCAGTACTTC. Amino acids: CSVEDWGGLAGGGYEQYF.

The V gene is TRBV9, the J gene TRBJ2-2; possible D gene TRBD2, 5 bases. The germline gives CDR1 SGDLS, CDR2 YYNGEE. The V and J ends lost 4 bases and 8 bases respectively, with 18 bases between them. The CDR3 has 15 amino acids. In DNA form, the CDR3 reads TGTGCCAGCAGCCCAGGTGCGGCTAGCCCGGGGGAGCTGTTTTTT. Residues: CASSPGAASPGELFF.

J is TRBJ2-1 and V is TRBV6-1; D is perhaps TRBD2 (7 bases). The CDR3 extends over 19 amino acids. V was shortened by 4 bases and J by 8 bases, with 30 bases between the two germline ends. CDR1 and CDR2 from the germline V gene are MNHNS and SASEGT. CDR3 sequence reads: CASSVSGLRGGEGTDEQFF. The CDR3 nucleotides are TGTGCCAGCAGTGTGTCCGGGCTCAGGGGCGGGGAGGGTACTGATGAGCAGTTCTTC.

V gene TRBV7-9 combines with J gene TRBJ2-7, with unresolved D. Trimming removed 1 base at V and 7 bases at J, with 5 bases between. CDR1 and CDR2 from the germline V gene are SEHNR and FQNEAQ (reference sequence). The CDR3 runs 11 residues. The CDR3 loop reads CASSLGEEQYF. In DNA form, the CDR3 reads TGTGCCAGCAGCTTAGGGGAAGAGCAGTACTTC.

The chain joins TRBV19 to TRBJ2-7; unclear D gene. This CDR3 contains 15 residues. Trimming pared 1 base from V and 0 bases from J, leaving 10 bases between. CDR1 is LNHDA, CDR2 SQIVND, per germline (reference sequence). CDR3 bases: TGTGCCAGTAGTATAGCGGGCGGCCTCTCCTACGAGCAGTACTTC. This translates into CASSIAGGLSYEQYF.

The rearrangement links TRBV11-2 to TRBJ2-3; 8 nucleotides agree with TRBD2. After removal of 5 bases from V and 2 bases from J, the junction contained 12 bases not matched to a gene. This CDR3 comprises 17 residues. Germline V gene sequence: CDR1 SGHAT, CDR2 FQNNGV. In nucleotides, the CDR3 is TGTGCCAGCAGCCTGCGGGGGAGCGGGAGTGACACAGATACGCAGTATTTT. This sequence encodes CASSLRGSGSDTDTQYF.

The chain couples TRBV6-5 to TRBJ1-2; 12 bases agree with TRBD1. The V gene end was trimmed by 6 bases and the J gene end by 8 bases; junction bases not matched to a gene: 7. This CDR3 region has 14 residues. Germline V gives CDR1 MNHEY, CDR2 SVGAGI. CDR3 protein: CASSPGTGGAGYTF. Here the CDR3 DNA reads TGTGCCAGCAGCCCCGGGACAGGGGGCGCGGGCTACACCTTC.

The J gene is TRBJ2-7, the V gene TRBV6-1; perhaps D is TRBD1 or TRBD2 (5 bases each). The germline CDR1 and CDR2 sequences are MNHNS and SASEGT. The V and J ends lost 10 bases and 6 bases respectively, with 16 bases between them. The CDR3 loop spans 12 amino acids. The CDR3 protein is CAISPGGSEQYF. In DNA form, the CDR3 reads TGTGCCATATCGCCTGGGGGTAGCGAGCAGTACTTC.

DNA for the CDR3: TGTGCCAGCAGACATAGCGGGAGCACCCCGTCCTACGAGCAGTACTTC. Amino acids: CASRHSGSTPSYEQYF. The chain employs TRBV7-9 and TRBJ2-7; 9 bases match TRBD2. Germline-derived CDR1 and CDR2 are SEHNR and FQNEAQ (reference sequence). The CDR3 covers 16 residues. V was clipped by 6 bases and J by 1 base; unmatched bases: 10.

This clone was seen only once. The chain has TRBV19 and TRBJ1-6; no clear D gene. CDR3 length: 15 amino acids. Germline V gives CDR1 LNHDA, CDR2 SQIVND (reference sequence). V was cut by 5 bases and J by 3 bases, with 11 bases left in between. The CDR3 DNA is TGTGCCAGTAGTGAACGGAGGGACTATAATTCACCCCTCCACTTT. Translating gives CASSERRDYNSPLHF.

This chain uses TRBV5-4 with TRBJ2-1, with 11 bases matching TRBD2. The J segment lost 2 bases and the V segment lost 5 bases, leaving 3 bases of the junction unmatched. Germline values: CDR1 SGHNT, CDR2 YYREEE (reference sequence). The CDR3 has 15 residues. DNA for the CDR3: TGTGCCAGCAGAGATAGCGGGGGGGCCTACAATGAGCAGTTCTTC. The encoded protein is CASRDSGGAYNEQFF. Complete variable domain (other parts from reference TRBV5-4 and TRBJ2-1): ETGVTQSPTHLIKTRGQQVTLRCSSQSGHNTVSWYQQALGQGPQFIFQYYREEENGRGNFPPRFSGLQFPNYSSELNVNALELDDSALYLCASRDSGGAYNEQFFGPGTRLTVL.

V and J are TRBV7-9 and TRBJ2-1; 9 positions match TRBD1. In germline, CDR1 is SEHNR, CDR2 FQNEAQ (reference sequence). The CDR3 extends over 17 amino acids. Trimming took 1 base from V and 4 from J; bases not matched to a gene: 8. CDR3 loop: CASSLGDRGNVYNEQFF. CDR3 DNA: TGTGCCAGCAGCTTAGGCGACAGGGGGAATGTTTACAATGAGCAGTTCTTC.

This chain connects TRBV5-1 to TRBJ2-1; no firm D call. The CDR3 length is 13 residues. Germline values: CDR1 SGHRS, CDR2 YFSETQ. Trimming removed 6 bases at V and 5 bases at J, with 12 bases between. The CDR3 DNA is TGCGCCAGCACGTTAGGTGGAGACAATGAGCAGTTCTTC. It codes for CASTLGGDNEQFF.

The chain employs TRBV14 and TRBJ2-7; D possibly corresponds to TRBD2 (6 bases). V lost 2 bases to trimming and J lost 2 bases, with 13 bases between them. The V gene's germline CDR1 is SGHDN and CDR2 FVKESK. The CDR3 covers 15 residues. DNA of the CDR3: TGTGCCAGCAGCCAATCCCGGGGCGGGGCCTACGAGCAGTACTTC. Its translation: CASSQSRGGAYEQYF.

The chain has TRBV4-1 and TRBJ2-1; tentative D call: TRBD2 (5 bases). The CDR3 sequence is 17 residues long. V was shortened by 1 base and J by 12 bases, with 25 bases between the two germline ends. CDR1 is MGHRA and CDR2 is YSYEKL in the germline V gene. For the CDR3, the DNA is TGCGCCAGCAGCCAAGTTGAAACTAGGATAGAGAGAGTAGGGCAGTTCTTC. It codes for CASSQVETRIERVGQFF.

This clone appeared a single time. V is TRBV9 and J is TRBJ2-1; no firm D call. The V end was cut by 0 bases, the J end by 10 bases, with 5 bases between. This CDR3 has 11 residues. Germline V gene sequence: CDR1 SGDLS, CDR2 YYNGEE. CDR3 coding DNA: TGTGCCAGCAGCGTAGGTTTAGAGCAGTTCTTC. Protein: CASSVGLEQFF.